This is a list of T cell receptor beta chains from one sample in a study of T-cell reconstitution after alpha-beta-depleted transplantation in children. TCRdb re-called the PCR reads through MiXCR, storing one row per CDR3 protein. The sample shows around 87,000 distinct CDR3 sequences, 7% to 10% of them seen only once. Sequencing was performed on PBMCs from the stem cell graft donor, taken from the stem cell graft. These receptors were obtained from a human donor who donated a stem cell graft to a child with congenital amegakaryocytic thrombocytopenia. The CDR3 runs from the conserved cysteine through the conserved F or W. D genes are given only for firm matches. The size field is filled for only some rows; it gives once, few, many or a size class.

CDR3nt: TGCAGCGTTGCGGGCGGTATGGACACCGGGGAGCTGTTTTTT
CDR3aa: CSVAGGMDTGELFF
v_gene: TRBV29-1
d_gene: .
abundance: many
j_gene: TRBJ2-2

CDR3nt: TGTGCCAGCAGCTACGAAACAGGGTTTTCACCCCTCCACTTT
CDR3aa: CASSYETGFSPLHF
v_gene: TRBV7-9
d_gene: .
abundance: many
j_gene: TRBJ1-6

CDR3nt: TGTGCCAGCAGTTTTTCTGGGCAGGGGGACACTGAAGCTTTCTTT
CDR3aa: CASSFSGQGDTEAFF
v_gene: TRBV12-3/TRBV12-4
d_gene: TRBD1
abundance: many
j_gene: TRBJ1-1

CDR3nt: TGTGCCACCACACCGGGACAGGGACGCTCCTACAATGAGCAGTTCTTC
CDR3aa: CATTPGQGRSYNEQFF
v_gene: TRBV19
d_gene: TRBD1
abundance: many
j_gene: TRBJ2-1

CDR3nt: TGCAGTGCCATATCCCGGTTGGATCTCGACAATGAGCAGTTCTTC
CDR3aa: CSAISRLDLDNEQFF
v_gene: TRBV20-1
d_gene: .
abundance: .
j_gene: TRBJ2-1

CDR3nt: TGCAGTGCTGCTAGCGGGGATACCACAGATACGCAGTATTTT
CDR3aa: CSAASGDTTDTQYF
v_gene: TRBV20-1
d_gene: TRBD2
abundance: many
j_gene: TRBJ2-3

CDR3nt: TGCAGCGTTGATAAGTCAGGGGATGGAAACACCATATATTTT
CDR3aa: CSVDKSGDGNTIYF
v_gene: TRBV29-1
d_gene: .
abundance: many
j_gene: TRBJ1-3

CDR3nt: TGCAGTGCTAGGACTAGCGGGAGGAAAGAGCAGTACTTC
CDR3aa: CSARTSGRKEQYF
v_gene: TRBV20-1
d_gene: TRBD2
abundance: many
j_gene: TRBJ2-7

CDR3nt: TGCAGTGCCCCGGGGAGGCCCGATCAGCCCCAGCATTTT
CDR3aa: CSAPGRPDQPQHF
v_gene: TRBV20-1
d_gene: .
abundance: many
j_gene: TRBJ1-5

CDR3nt: TGTGCCAGCAGCTTTGGGGGAGCCACAGATACGCAGTATTTT
CDR3aa: CASSFGGATDTQYF
v_gene: TRBV7-6
d_gene: .
abundance: .
j_gene: TRBJ2-3

CDR3nt: TGCAGCGTCCGTGTCCGGGACGCGTGGTACGAGCAGTACTTC
CDR3aa: CSVRVRDAWYEQYF
v_gene: TRBV29-1
d_gene: .
abundance: many
j_gene: TRBJ2-7

CDR3nt: TGCAGTGCTAGAGTCAGCAGCAATCAGCCCCAGCATTTT
CDR3aa: CSARVSSNQPQHF
v_gene: TRBV20-1
d_gene: .
abundance: many
j_gene: TRBJ1-5

CDR3nt: TGCGCCAGCAGCTTGCGAGCGGGGATCACCGGGGAGCTGTTTTTT
CDR3aa: CASSLRAGITGELFF
v_gene: TRBV5-1
d_gene: TRBD2
abundance: many
j_gene: TRBJ2-2

CDR3nt: TGTGCCAGCAGTTTTTTAGGGGGTCGCCGGCAAGAGACCCAGTACTTC
CDR3aa: CASSFLGGRRQETQYF
v_gene: TRBV28
d_gene: .
abundance: many
j_gene: TRBJ2-5

CDR3nt: TGCGCCAGCGGGCCAGAGGGAGAGACCCAGTACTTC
CDR3aa: CASGPEGETQYF
v_gene: TRBV5-1
d_gene: .
abundance: many
j_gene: TRBJ2-5

CDR3nt: TGTGCCAGCAGCCCTTGGGACAGGGGAAATACGCAGTATTTT
CDR3aa: CASSPWDRGNTQYF
v_gene: TRBV9
d_gene: TRBD1
abundance: many
j_gene: TRBJ2-3

CDR3nt: TGTGCCAGCAGGAGGACAGGGGGCAGTTCACCCCTCCACTTT
CDR3aa: CASRRTGGSSPLHF
v_gene: TRBV7-2
d_gene: TRBD1
abundance: many
j_gene: TRBJ1-6

CDR3nt: TGTGCCAGCAAAACAGGGGGCTTCGATGGCTACACCTTC
CDR3aa: CASKTGGFDGYTF
v_gene: TRBV6-2/TRBV6-3
d_gene: TRBD1
abundance: many
j_gene: TRBJ1-2

CDR3nt: TGCAGCGTTTTTCCTACCGGGTGGGTTCCAGACCCTGAAGCTTTCTTT
CDR3aa: CSVFPTGWVPDPEAFF
v_gene: TRBV29-1
d_gene: .
abundance: few
j_gene: TRBJ1-1

CDR3nt: TGTGCCAGCAGCTTATCTCCGGGACCGGTCTCCTACGAGCAGTACTTC
CDR3aa: CASSLSPGPVSYEQYF
v_gene: TRBV7-2
d_gene: .
abundance: many
j_gene: TRBJ2-7

CDR3nt: TGCGCCAGCAGCTTGCGCCCGCGGGAGGTCGGCTACGAGCAGTACTTC
CDR3aa: CASSLRPREVGYEQYF
v_gene: TRBV5-1
d_gene: TRBD2
abundance: many
j_gene: TRBJ2-7

CDR3nt: TGTGCCAGCAGTCCCTTGACTAGCTCTCTATCCTACAATGAGCAGTTCTTC
CDR3aa: CASSPLTSSLSYNEQFF
v_gene: TRBV14
d_gene: TRBD2
abundance: many
j_gene: TRBJ2-1

CDR3nt: TGCGCCAGTAAGACAGGGAGGACAGATACGCAGTATTTT
CDR3aa: CASKTGRTDTQYF
v_gene: TRBV5-1
d_gene: .
abundance: many
j_gene: TRBJ2-3

CDR3nt: TGTGCCAGCAGTTTAATGAATGAGCAGTTCTTC
CDR3aa: CASSLMNEQFF
v_gene: TRBV12-3/TRBV12-4
d_gene: .
abundance: few
j_gene: TRBJ2-1

CDR3nt: TGTGCCAGCAGCCAAGGGGCGAACGATCAGCCCCAGCATTTT
CDR3aa: CASSQGANDQPQHF
v_gene: TRBV3-1
d_gene: .
abundance: many
j_gene: TRBJ1-5

CDR3nt: TGCGCCAGCAGCTACGGACTAGCGGGGCTGCAAGAGACCCAGTACTTC
CDR3aa: CASSYGLAGLQETQYF
v_gene: TRBV5-1
d_gene: TRBD2
abundance: many
j_gene: TRBJ2-5

CDR3nt: TGTGCCAGCAGAAACTCAGGGATCCGGAGGGCTGAAGCTTTCTTT
CDR3aa: CASRNSGIRRAEAFF
v_gene: TRBV12-3/TRBV12-4
d_gene: .
abundance: many
j_gene: TRBJ1-1

CDR3nt: TGCGCCAGCAGCTTGGGAATAACCTATAATTCACCCCTCCACTTT
CDR3aa: CASSLGITYNSPLHF
v_gene: TRBV5-1
d_gene: .
abundance: many
j_gene: TRBJ1-6

CDR3nt: TGTGCCAGCAGCCACGGGGACAGTCCAAATGAGCAGTTCTTC
CDR3aa: CASSHGDSPNEQFF
v_gene: TRBV14
d_gene: TRBD1
abundance: .
j_gene: TRBJ2-1

CDR3nt: TGCGCCAGCAGCCCCATGGACAGGGGGCAGATGAACACTGAAGCTTTCTTT
CDR3aa: CASSPMDRGQMNTEAFF
v_gene: TRBV5-1
d_gene: TRBD1
abundance: many
j_gene: TRBJ1-1

CDR3nt: TGTGCCAGCAACAGCCCGATTGCGCGGGAGACCCAGTACTTC
CDR3aa: CASNSPIARETQYF
v_gene: TRBV2
d_gene: .
abundance: .
j_gene: TRBJ2-5

CDR3nt: TGTGCCAGCTCGCCCTGGACAGGGGACCCCTACGAGCAGTACTTC
CDR3aa: CASSPWTGDPYEQYF
v_gene: TRBV25-1
d_gene: TRBD1
abundance: many
j_gene: TRBJ2-7

CDR3nt: TGTGCCAGCAGCGAGAGAGACAGGGGTCAGTATGGGGAGCAGTACTTC
CDR3aa: CASSERDRGQYGEQYF
v_gene: TRBV7-9
d_gene: TRBD1
abundance: .
j_gene: TRBJ2-7

CDR3nt: TGTGCCAGCAGTGAAACCAGGGGGACCGGCTATGGCTACACCTTC
CDR3aa: CASSETRGTGYGYTF
v_gene: TRBV25-1
d_gene: TRBD1
abundance: many
j_gene: TRBJ1-2

CDR3nt: TGCAGCGTTGACCCACAGGGCAGGGACACTGAAGCTTTCTTT
CDR3aa: CSVDPQGRDTEAFF
v_gene: TRBV29-1
d_gene: .
abundance: many
j_gene: TRBJ1-1

CDR3nt: TGCAGTGCTAGGGGCTCTGTCAACAATGAGCAGTTCTTC
CDR3aa: CSARGSVNNEQFF
v_gene: TRBV20-1
d_gene: .
abundance: many
j_gene: TRBJ2-1

CDR3nt: TGTGCCAGCAGGGGCTTGCGACCCGAGCAGTACTTC
CDR3aa: CASRGLRPEQYF
v_gene: TRBV28
d_gene: .
abundance: many
j_gene: TRBJ2-7

CDR3nt: TGTGCCATCAGTGAGTCGCCCAGCGGGATGTCAAGAGAGACCCAGTACTTC
CDR3aa: CAISESPSGMSRETQYF
v_gene: TRBV10-3
d_gene: TRBD2
abundance: many
j_gene: TRBJ2-5

CDR3nt: TGTGCCAGCAGCGTCGACAGGGTGGGGGGCTACACCTTC
CDR3aa: CASSVDRVGGYTF
v_gene: TRBV7-2
d_gene: TRBD1
abundance: many
j_gene: TRBJ1-2

CDR3nt: TGTGCCAGCAGTTTAAACCTGGGAGGGTTTGGGCAGTACTTC
CDR3aa: CASSLNLGGFGQYF
v_gene: TRBV28
d_gene: TRBD2
abundance: .
j_gene: TRBJ2-7

CDR3nt: TGCAGTGCTGACTTCCCCAATGAGCAGTTCTTC
CDR3aa: CSADFPNEQFF
v_gene: TRBV20-1
d_gene: .
abundance: many
j_gene: TRBJ2-1

CDR3nt: TGTGCCAGCAGTGGCGGGCTCAATCAGCCCCAGCATTTT
CDR3aa: CASSGGLNQPQHF
v_gene: TRBV25-1
d_gene: .
abundance: many
j_gene: TRBJ1-5

CDR3nt: TGTGCCAGTAGTCCCGGACTGAACCCACATGAGCAGTTCTTC
CDR3aa: CASSPGLNPHEQFF
v_gene: TRBV19
d_gene: .
abundance: few
j_gene: TRBJ2-1

CDR3nt: TGTGCCAGCAGCCGAATAAGGGACACTGAAGCTTTCTTT
CDR3aa: CASSRIRDTEAFF
v_gene: TRBV7-2
d_gene: .
abundance: many
j_gene: TRBJ1-1

CDR3nt: TGTGCCAGCAGCTTAGGGGACCAAGCCACGCAGTATTTT
CDR3aa: CASSLGDQATQYF
v_gene: TRBV7-2
d_gene: .
abundance: many
j_gene: TRBJ2-3